These 20 T cell receptor beta chains came from one sample sequenced in a study of cytomegalovirus exposure and HLA in healthy donors. TCRdb's table, derived via immunoSEQ multiplex PCR, lists solely in-frame clones and lacks some. The profile covers roughly 150,000 clones, with around 93% appearing a single time and approximately 1.8% taken by the ten largest. The specimen sequenced was PBMCs. The receptor set was obtained from a man in his late teens or twenties in good health and CMV-seropositive.

This chain links TRBV6-5 with TRBJ1-2, with TRBD1 identical over 11 bases. V dropped 5 bases and J dropped 3; count of bases not matched to a gene: 2. The length of the CDR3 is 14 residues. The germline V gene encodes CDR1 MNHEY and CDR2 SVGAGI. CDR3 sequence reads: CASSLGQGDYGYTF. The DNA of the CDR3 is TGTGCCAGCAGTCTGGGACAGGGGGACTATGGCTACACCTTC.

This chain joins TRBV5-1 and TRBJ2-1, with TRBD2 as a possible D gene (6 bases). Germline CDR1 SGHRS, CDR2 YFSETQ. The CDR3 covers 16 residues. V was pared by 4 bases and J by 0 bases, with 14 bases between. This chain's CDR3 is CASSRSSASSYNEQFF. CDR3 in DNA: TGCGCCAGCAGCCGCTCTAGCGCCTCCTCCTACAATGAGCAGTTCTTC.

J is TRBJ2-1 and V is TRBV2, with D possibly being TRBD2 (5 bases). Deletions cut 3 bases from V and 8 bases from J, with 17 bases between. Germline CDR1 is SNHLY and CDR2 is FYNNEI. The CDR3 consists of 15 residues. The CDR3 region is CASSDVGRTGDEQFF. The CDR3 DNA follows: TGTGCCAGCAGTGATGTCGGACGTACCGGGGATGAGCAGTTCTTC. Supplemented by reference TRBV2 and TRBJ2-1, the full variable domain reads EPEVTQTPSHQVTQMGQEVILRCVPISNHLYFYWYRQILGQKVEFLVSFYNNEISEKSEIFDDQFSVERPDGSNFTLKIRSTKLEDSAMYFCASSDVGRTGDEQFFGPGTRLTVL.

This sequence joins TRBV6-5 and TRBJ2-3; a weak D match, TRBD1 (6 bases). CDR1 is MNHEY and CDR2 is SVGAGI in the germline V gene. The CDR3 loop spans 13 amino acids. The V end lost 6 bases, the J end lost 5 bases, and 12 bases lay between the germline ends. CDR3 region: CASSLQGKDTQYF. CDR3 sequence (DNA): TGTGCCAGCAGCCTGCAGGGGAAAGATACGCAGTATTTT.

V gene TRBV5-6 combines with J gene TRBJ1-1; the D gene is possibly TRBD1 (6 bases). The CDR3 length is 14 residues. CDR1 is SGHDT, CDR2 YYEEEE, per germline. Trimming left V 0 bases short and J 3 bases short, with 9 bases between. The CDR3 nucleotides read TGTGCCAGCAGCTTGGCTGAGGGGGACACTGAAGCTTTCTTT. Translating gives CASSLAEGDTEAFF.

In DNA, the CDR3 is TGTGCCAGCAGTGAACTATGGAAAACACTAGCGGGATCTTACAATGAGCAGTTCTTC. Its protein product is CASSELWKTLAGSYNEQFF. V gene TRBV2 combines with J gene TRBJ2-1, with 10 nucleotides matching TRBD2. The length of the CDR3 is 19 residues. V was clipped by 2 bases and J by 4 bases; unmatched bases: 14. The germline CDR1 and CDR2 sequences are SNHLY and FYNNEI.

The chain combines TRBV14 with TRBJ2-5, with a weak D call TRBD2 (5 bases). The CDR3 spans 13 residues. The germline CDR1 and CDR2 sequences are SGHDN and FVKESK. Trimming pared 6 bases from V and 3 bases from J, leaving 11 bases between. The CDR3 DNA sequence: TGTGCCAGCAGGACGACGGGGAAAGAGACCCAGTACTTC. This codes for CASRTTGKETQYF.

The chain uses TRBV9 and TRBJ1-1; D is possibly TRBD1 (6 bases). V lost 1 base and J 5 bases, leaving 12 bases between the germline ends. This CDR3 is 14 amino acids long. Per the germline V gene, CDR1 is SGDLS and CDR2 is YYNGEE. The CDR3 DNA is TGTGCCAGCAGCGTACCAGGGGCCGGGACTGAAGCTTTCTTT. It encodes CASSVPGAGTEAFF.

The CDR3 loop is CASSRAAGTAVYEQYF. The CDR3 DNA sequence: TGTGCCAGCAGCCGAGCCGCCGGGACAGCCGTCTACGAGCAGTACTTC. The chain joins TRBV7-9 to TRBJ2-7, with 7 bases that match TRBD1. This CDR3 has 16 residues. Germline CDR1 reads SEHNR; CDR2 reads FQNEAQ (reference sequence). J lost 3 bases, V lost 5 bases, and 13 bases had no gene match.

V usage is TRBV5-1 and J usage is TRBJ2-7; a possible D gene is TRBD2 (5 bases). CDR1 SGHRS and CDR2 YFSETQ come from the germline V gene. This CDR3 is 16 amino acids long. V was pared by 0 bases and J by 2 bases, with 15 bases between. This chain's CDR3 is CASSLGGSARAYEQYF. The CDR3 DNA reads TGCGCCAGCAGCTTGGGGGGTAGCGCACGAGCCTACGAGCAGTACTTC.

The chain has TRBV9 and TRBJ2-2; 12 bases map to TRBD2. CDR1 is SGDLS and CDR2 is YYNGEE in the germline V gene. CDR3 size: 18 residues. The junction had 7 bases not matched to a gene; V was cut back by 0 bases and J by 4 bases. Written as DNA, the CDR3 is TGTGCCAGCAGCGTAGACCCTAGCGGGAGGGTTGGCACCGGGGAGCTGTTTTTT. Translated: CASSVDPSGRVGTGELFF.

This clone occurred once. The CDR3 sequence is CASSYRQGARNEQFF. DNA of the CDR3: TGTGCCAGCAGTTATCGTCAGGGGGCGAGGAATGAGCAGTTCTTC. V usage is TRBV6-5 and J usage is TRBJ2-1; 8 bases fit TRBD1. Germline CDR1 reads MNHEY; CDR2 reads SVGAGI. The CDR3 has 15 residues. J lost 7 bases, V lost 3 bases, and 8 bases had no gene match.

V usage is TRBV9 and J usage is TRBJ1-1; D unclear. CDR3 length: 15 amino acids. The V and J ends lost 3 bases and 4 bases respectively, with 16 bases between them. Germline V CDR1 and CDR2: SGDLS, YYNGEE. CDR3 amino acids: CASSALGRGGTEAFF. The CDR3 bases are TGTGCCAGCAGCGCCCTTGGGCGGGGAGGCACTGAAGCTTTCTTT.

The V and J genes are TRBV6-1 and TRBJ2-3; no firm D call. The CDR3 extends over 14 amino acids. V was clipped by 7 bases and J by 0 bases, with 11 bases between them. Per germline, CDR1 MNHNS and CDR2 SASEGT. The CDR3 is CASTPGVSTDTQYF. DNA for the CDR3: TGTGCCAGCACCCCTGGAGTTAGCACAGATACGCAGTATTTT.

The chain recombines TRBV27 with TRBJ2-3; 10 nucleotides align to TRBD2. V shed 3 bases, J shed 2 bases, and the junction held 11 bases outside the gene matches. CDR3 length: 18 amino acids. Germline V lookup: CDR1 MNHEY, CDR2 SMNVEV (reference sequence). The CDR3 DNA follows: TGTGCCAGCAGTTTTCTGACTAGCGGGTTCCGTCCCACAGATACGCAGTATTTT. Its protein is CASSFLTSGFRPTDTQYF.

The V gene is TRBV18, the J gene TRBJ2-1, with D uncertain. The CDR3 consists of 15 residues. Germline V gives CDR1 KGHSH, CDR2 LQKENI. V was shortened by 4 bases and J by 7 bases, with 17 bases between the two germline ends. The CDR3 region has the DNA TGTGCCAGCTCACAAGTACGCGGAGTTCTGAATGAGCAGTTCTTC. This gives the protein CASSQVRGVLNEQFF.

This clone was observed a single time. This chain connects TRBV29-1 to TRBJ2-5; 7 bases align to TRBD1. Germline CDR1 reads SQVTM; CDR2 reads ANQGSEA. V was clipped by 4 bases and J by 2 bases; unmatched bases: 13. The CDR3 consists of 16 residues. This chain's CDR3 is CSVASRGTAPQETQYF. DNA for the CDR3: TGCAGCGTTGCCTCAAGGGGGACAGCGCCGCAAGAGACCCAGTACTTC.

The J gene is TRBJ1-2, the V gene TRBV9; TRBD1 is a possible D gene (5 bases). Trimming removed 0 bases from V and 7 bases from J, with 16 bases in between. This CDR3 has 15 amino acids. Germline V CDR1 and CDR2: SGDLS, YYNGEE. CDR3 nucleotide sequence: TGTGCCAGCAGCGTAGAGGCGGGGGGGTTTCGTGGCTACACCTTC. Its translation: CASSVEAGGFRGYTF. Full variable domain (missing parts from reference TRBV9 and TRBJ1-2): DSGVTQTPKHLITATGQRVTLRCSPRSGDLSVYWYQQSLDQGLQFLIQYYNGEERAKGNILERFSAQQFPDLHSELNLSSLELGDSALYFCASSVEAGGFRGYTFGSGTRLTVV.

The chain recombines TRBV18 with TRBJ1-3; the D is unclear. V dropped 6 bases and J dropped 0 bases, with 9 bases sitting between them. The CDR3 is made up of 14 amino acids. In germline, CDR1 is KGHSH, CDR2 LQKENI. This chain's CDR3 is CASSPDYSGNTIYF. CDR3 coding DNA: TGTGCCAGCTCCCCAGACTACTCTGGAAACACCATATATTTT.

This sequence joins TRBV29-1 and TRBJ2-1; D ambiguous. The CDR3 is made up of 12 amino acids. The V end was cut by 3 bases, the J end by 10 bases, with 13 bases between. CDR1 and CDR2 from the germline V gene are SQVTM and ANQGSEA. This chain's CDR3 is CSVDGLRGEQFF. CDR3 DNA sequence: TGCAGCGTTGACGGTCTACGAGGAGAGCAGTTCTTC.